This T cell receptor (beta chain) was recorded in a study of CD8+ T cells in alopecia areata. About the research overall: For the treated group, dosing was oral tofacitinib at 5 to 10 mg twice daily.

As regards this clone: Its antigen is still unknown.

Indicated treatment: oral pan-JAK inhibitor, 5-10 mg twice daily. Trimming left V 1 base short and J 13 bases short, with 11 bases between. The CDR3 has 13 residues. The germline gives CDR1 LNHNV, CDR2 YYDKDF (reference sequence). cDNA prepared by RNA extraction and subsequent reverse transcription served as the template for sequencing. The data were produced by immunoSEQ multiplex PCR, yet TCRdb's version contains in-frame clones alone and is incomplete. Of approximately 300,000 clones listed, nearly 60% were seen once; the top ten hold more than 1.5%. Study-level findings and limits: With tofacitinib ongoing, many expanded lesional clones persisted in both scalp and blood.

The sequenced sample was CD4+ T cells sorted from blood, obtained at week 24, from a patient treated with tofacitinib. The chain combines TRBV15 with TRBJ1-6; D not certain. This receptor was taken from a human donor with alopecia areata. The DNA of the CDR3 is TGTGCCACCAGCAGAGTTGTGAGATCGCCCCTCCACTTT. Protein product: CATSRVVRSPLHF.